The 14 T cell receptor beta chains reported below all come from one sample, sequenced in a study of cytomegalovirus exposure and HLA in healthy donors. With 60 Vbeta and 13 Jbeta primers, the PCR was carried out. Using immunoSEQ multiplex PCR, the repertoire was profiled, and TCRdb retains in-frame clones only, with some absent. The sample lists under 250,000 clones; over 75% were seen once. Source material: PBMCs. The receptors were gathered from a woman aged 50 to 60 in good health and CMV-seronegative.

The gene calls are TRBV5-6 and TRBJ1-4, with TRBD1 identical over 8 bases. Per the germline V gene, CDR1 is SGHDT and CDR2 is YYEEEE. V was pared by 4 bases and J by 3 bases, with 5 bases of the junction left unmatched. This CDR3 is built from 15 residues. The CDR3 region has the DNA TGTGCCAGCAGCAGACAGGGGTCGGCTAATGAAAAACTGTTTTTT. This codes for CASSRQGSANEKLFF. The complete variable domain, with remaining parts taken from reference TRBV5-6 and TRBJ1-4, reads DAGVTQSPTHLIKTRGQQVTLRCSPKSGHDTVSWYQQALGQGPQFIFQYYEEEERQRGNFPDRFSGHQFPNYSSELNVNALLLGDSALYLCASSRQGSANEKLFFGSGTQLSVL.

This chain uses TRBV7-2 with TRBJ2-3; 9 nucleotides align to TRBD2. The CDR3 is made up of 15 amino acids. CDR1 is SGHTA and CDR2 is FQGNSA in the germline V gene. V shed 3 bases and J 4 bases; nucleotides not matched to a gene: 5. CDR3 sequence: CASSLASGRSDTQYF. The CDR3 DNA sequence: TGTGCCAGCAGCTTGGCAAGCGGGAGGTCAGATACGCAGTATTTT.

This chain uses TRBV5-1 with TRBJ2-7; the D gene is possibly TRBD1 (5 bases). The CDR3 has 15 amino acids. Between the trimmed V and J ends, which lost 3 bases and 2 bases, there was a span of 15 bases. CDR1 is SGHRS and CDR2 is YFSETQ in the germline V gene. The CDR3 DNA reads as TGCGCCAGCAGCTGGCTCCAGGGCAGACCCTACGAGCAGTACTTC. Residues: CASSWLQGRPYEQYF.

The chain employs TRBV15 and TRBJ1-2, with D possibly matching TRBD1 (6 bases). The CDR3 loop spans 16 amino acids. CDR1 LNHNV and CDR2 YYDKDF come from the germline V gene (reference sequence). Trimming removed 1 base at V and 3 bases at J, with 15 bases between. The CDR3 region has the DNA TGTGCCACCAGCAGAGTCATTAAGGGGGGGCACTATGGCTACACCTTC. This gives the protein CATSRVIKGGHYGYTF.

This rearrangement joins TRBV19 to TRBJ2-7, with a weak D call TRBD2 (6 bases). CDR3 length equals 14 residues. Trimming removed 4 bases at V and 1 base at J, with 11 bases between. Germline values: CDR1 LNHDA, CDR2 SQIVND (reference sequence). CDR3 sequence reads: CASSRGAGSYEQYF. The DNA of the CDR3 is TGTGCCAGTAGTAGAGGGGCGGGATCCTACGAGCAGTACTTC.

This chain uses TRBV21-1 with TRBJ2-5; the DNA was not used to check the table's D call, TRBD2. TRBV21-1 is labeled a pseudogene. This CDR3 spans 14 amino acids. The CDR3 sequence: CASSKGARLETQYF. As DNA, the CDR3 is TGTGCCAGCAGCAAAGGTGCGAGGCTCGAGACCCAGTACTTC.

Only one count was recorded for this clone. The chain recombines TRBV30 with TRBJ1-4; perhaps TRBD1 as D (6 bases). The germline CDR1 and CDR2 sequences are GTSNPN and SVGIG (reference sequence). CDR3 size: 14 residues. Trimming pared 2 bases from V and 8 bases from J, leaving 15 bases between. CDR3 sequence reads: CAWSRRTVGEKLFF. CDR3 in DNA: TGTGCCTGGAGTCGTCGGACAGTGGGGGAAAAACTGTTTTTT. The full variable domain, rest sourced from reference TRBV30 and TRBJ1-4, is SQTIHQWPATLVQPVGSPLSLECTVEGTSNPNLYWYRQAAGRGLQLLFYSVGIGQISSEVPQNLSASRPQDRQFILSSKKLLLSDSGFYLCAWSRRTVGEKLFFGSGTQLSVL.

V usage is TRBV28 and J usage is TRBJ1-5; 8 nucleotides match TRBD1. The germline V gene has CDR1 MDHEN and CDR2 SYDVKM. The J segment lost 2 bases and the V segment lost 5 bases, leaving 5 bases of the junction unmatched. CDR3 length: 15 amino acids. In DNA form, the CDR3 reads TGTGCCAGCAGTCAACCAGGGGGCGGCAATCAGCCCCAGCATTTT. The encoded protein is CASSQPGGGNQPQHF.

This clone was picked up one time. This chain links TRBV5-5 with TRBJ2-1; 8 bases agree with TRBD1. There are 15 residues in the CDR3. V gave up 2 bases and J gave up 8 bases; unmatched junction bases: 9. The V gene's germline CDR1 is SGHKS and CDR2 YYEKEE (reference sequence). The CDR3 reads CASSFLRTGWDEQFF. DNA of the CDR3: TGTGCCAGCAGCTTCCTTCGGACAGGGTGGGATGAGCAGTTCTTC.

The CDR3 nucleotides read TGTGCCAGCAGCTCGGACAGGGGGCAAGAGACCCAGTACTTC. Translated, it gives CASSSDRGQETQYF. The rearrangement links TRBV7-3 to TRBJ2-5, with 10 nucleotides matching TRBD1. The ends lost 4 bases at V and 2 bases at J; junction bases unmatched: 1. The germline V gene encodes CDR1 SGHTA and CDR2 FQGTGA. The CDR3 has 14 amino acids.

V usage is TRBV7-6 and J usage is TRBJ2-7; 10 bases align to TRBD2. In germline, CDR1 is SGHVS, CDR2 FNYEAQ. With 5 bases clipped from V and 6 bases from J, the junction kept 4 bases outside the gene matches. The CDR3 covers 13 residues. CDR3 sequence: CASSLRTSGEQYF. The CDR3 nucleotides are TGTGCCAGCAGCCTCCGGACTAGCGGCGAGCAGTACTTC.

The chain joins TRBV4-3 to TRBJ2-5, with TRBD1 matching over 7 bases. The CDR3 is 13 amino acids. V lost 1 base to trimming and J lost 5 bases; unmatched junction nucleotides: 1. Germline lookup yields CDR1 LGHNA and CDR2 YSLEER. The DNA for the CDR3 is TGCGCCAGCAGCCAAGGACAGGGCGAGACCCAGTACTTC. Translated, it gives CASSQGQGETQYF.

J is TRBJ1-4 and V is TRBV28, with TRBD1 identical over 8 bases. The CDR3 spans 15 residues. CDR1 is MDHEN, CDR2 SYDVKM, per germline. The trim removed 7 bases at V and 4 bases at J, leaving 8 bases unmatched. The CDR3 spells CASIIAGGGNEKLFF. CDR3 DNA: TGTGCCAGCATCATTGCAGGGGGCGGTAATGAAAAACTGTTTTTT.

The chain couples TRBV27 to TRBJ1-4; D is perhaps TRBD1 (6 bases). The germline V gene has CDR1 MNHEY and CDR2 SMNVEV (reference sequence). CDR3 length equals 14 residues. Trimming took 3 bases from V and 3 from J, leaving 8 bases between them. CDR3 sequence reads: CASSFAGANEKLFF. As DNA, the CDR3 is TGTGCCAGCAGTTTTGCAGGGGCTAATGAAAAACTGTTTTTT.